Listed below are T cell receptor beta chains from one sample, sequenced in a study of control samples from healthy donors and cancer patients. Measured with immunoSEQ multiplex PCR; TCRdb has only the in-frame clones, and not every one. The data contain around 99,000 clones, about nine tenths of them seen just once; the ten biggest clones take up roughly 4.4%. What was sequenced was blood. Every receptor here comes from a human donor in good health. The donor label of this sample is uncertain. CDR3s include the opening cysteine and the closing phenylalanine or tryptophan. Fields, in order: CDR3 protein, CDR3 DNA, D gene, J gene, V gene, clone size. D genes are given only for firm matches. Only some rows state a clone size, as once, few, many or a class for expanded clones.

CDR3aa: CASSQGRTGELFF
CDR3nt: TGTGCCAGCAGCCAAGGGCGCACCGGGGAGCTGTTTTTT
d_gene: .
j_gene: TRBJ2-2
v_gene: TRBV3-1/TRBV3-2
abundance: .

CDR3aa: CASRALSNTIYF
CDR3nt: TGTGCCAGTCGGGCCCTAAGCAACACCATATATTTT
d_gene: .
j_gene: TRBJ1-3
v_gene: TRBV28
abundance: .

CDR3aa: CASSLPRTGELFF
CDR3nt: TGCGCCAGCAGCCTACCTAGGACCGGGGAGCTGTTTTTT
d_gene: .
j_gene: TRBJ2-2
v_gene: TRBV5-1
abundance: .

CDR3aa: CASSESAGKNIQYF
CDR3nt: TGTGCCAGCAGTGAATCCGCAGGGAAAAACATTCAGTACTTC
d_gene: .
j_gene: TRBJ2-4
v_gene: TRBV2
abundance: .

CDR3aa: CASSRQGAGELFF
CDR3nt: TGTGCCAGCTCTCGTCAGGGAGCCGGGGAGCTGTTTTTT
d_gene: .
j_gene: TRBJ2-2
v_gene: TRBV18
abundance: .

CDR3aa: CASRAAGDNTEAFF
CDR3nt: TGTGCCAGCAGGGCGGCAGGGGACAACACTGAAGCTTTCTTT
d_gene: .
j_gene: TRBJ1-1
v_gene: TRBV6-5
abundance: .

CDR3aa: CATSATATNEKLFF
CDR3nt: TGTGCCACCAGTGCAACAGCTACTAATGAAAAACTGTTTTTT
d_gene: .
j_gene: TRBJ1-4
v_gene: TRBV24-1
abundance: once

CDR3aa: CASSISTPYQPQHF
CDR3nt: TGTGCCAGTAGTATTTCGACGCCCTATCAGCCCCAGCATTTT
d_gene: .
j_gene: TRBJ1-5
v_gene: TRBV19
abundance: .

CDR3aa: CSAPGNTEAFF
CDR3nt: TGCAGTGCCCCGGGGAACACTGAAGCTTTCTTT
d_gene: .
j_gene: TRBJ1-1
v_gene: TRBV20-1
abundance: .

CDR3aa: CASTRDTTFSYEQYF
CDR3nt: TGTGCCAGCACCAGAGACACGACTTTTTCCTACGAGCAGTACTTC
d_gene: .
j_gene: TRBJ2-7
v_gene: TRBV6-5
abundance: .

CDR3aa: CASTGGGGRTYEQYF
CDR3nt: TGTGCCAGCACCGGGGGTGGGGGGCGCACCTACGAGCAGTACTTC
d_gene: .
j_gene: TRBJ2-7
v_gene: TRBV6-5
abundance: .

CDR3aa: CASSIRTVNTEAFF
CDR3nt: TGTGCCAGTAGTATTAGGACGGTGAACACTGAAGCTTTCTTT
d_gene: .
j_gene: TRBJ1-1
v_gene: TRBV19
abundance: once

CDR3aa: CASSRDSYNEKLFF
CDR3nt: TGTGCCAGCAGCCGGGACAGCTATAATGAAAAACTGTTTTTT
d_gene: TRBD1
j_gene: TRBJ1-4
v_gene: TRBV14
abundance: .

CDR3aa: CASSGSVPLHF
CDR3nt: TGTGCCAGCAGCGGTTCGGTCCCCCTCCACTTT
d_gene: .
j_gene: TRBJ1-6
v_gene: TRBV2
abundance: .

CDR3aa: CASSLPAQETQYF
CDR3nt: TGTGCCAGCAGTTTACCGGCTCAAGAGACCCAGTACTTC
d_gene: .
j_gene: TRBJ2-5
v_gene: TRBV28
abundance: .